Listed below are T cell receptor beta chains from one sample, sequenced in a study of cytomegalovirus exposure and HLA in healthy donors. Assay: immunoSEQ multiplex PCR; the TCRdb copy retains only in-frame clones and omits some. There are about 130,000 clones in the sample; approximately 79% occur only once, and around 4.7% lies in the top ten. The sequencing sample was made of PBMCs. The receptor set was obtained from a man younger than 30 in good health and CMV-seropositive. Both conserved end residues are part of each CDR3. A D gene is named only where the DNA matches it firmly. Expanded clones are given a class, and other clones once, few, many or no size at all.

cdr3_aa	cdr3_nt	cdr3_length	d_call	v_call	j_call	clone_size
CASSPRDRPSTLHF	TGCGCCAGCAGCCCCCGGGACAGGCCTTCGACCCTCCACTTT	14	TRBD1	TRBV5-1	TRBJ1-6	.
CASSQLAGRVKETQYF	TGTGCCAGCTCACAACTAGCGGGGCGGGTGAAAGAGACCCAGTACTTC	16	TRBD2	TRBV18	TRBJ2-5	.
CASSQALLVHQEGEQYF	TGTGCCAGCAGCCAGGCCCTACTAGTGCATCAGGAAGGCGAGCAGTACTTC	17	.	TRBV4-2	TRBJ2-7	once
CATSRLELQGSSYEQYF	TGTGCCACCAGCCGATTAGAGCTACAGGGGAGCTCCTACGAGCAGTACTTC	17	TRBD1	TRBV15	TRBJ2-7	.
CASSFPEGKGYGYTF	TGTGCCAGCAGTTTCCCGGAGGGCAAGGGCTATGGCTACACCTTC	15	.	TRBV28	TRBJ1-2	few
CASRSPRASSHEQYF	TGTGCCAGCAGGTCCCCCAGGGCCAGCAGCCACGAGCAGTACTTC	15	.	TRBV6-5	TRBJ2-7	.
CASSLLGGSTGELFF	TGCGCCAGCAGCTTGCTAGGGGGCTCTACCGGGGAGCTGTTTTTT	15	TRBD1	TRBV5-1	TRBJ2-2	.
CASSEWARAYEQYF	TGTGCCAGCAGTGAATGGGCCAGAGCCTACGAGCAGTACTTC	14	.	TRBV6-1	TRBJ2-7	.
CASSSDGGAYGYTF	TGTGCCAGCAGCTCGGACGGGGGGGCATATGGCTACACCTTC	14	.	TRBV7-2	TRBJ1-2	.
CASSFTRQYQPQHF	TGTGCCAGCAGTTTCACGAGACAATACCAGCCCCAGCATTTT	14	.	TRBV27	TRBJ1-5	.
CASSGGLNYEQYF	TGTGCCAGCAGCGGGGGACTAAACTACGAGCAGTACTTC	13	TRBD2	TRBV28	TRBJ2-7	.
CASPDRPQETQYF	TGTGCCAGCCCTGACAGACCGCAAGAGACCCAGTACTTC	13	.	TRBV19	TRBJ2-5	.
CASSLGGFNNEQFF	TGTGCCAGCAGTTTAGGGGGGTTTAACAATGAGCAGTTCTTC	14	.	TRBV27	TRBJ2-1	few
CASSQVLAGAAQYF	TGCGCCAGCAGCCAAGTACTAGCGGGGGCGGCCCAGTACTTC	14	TRBD2	TRBV4-3	TRBJ2-5	few
CASSTYRGGSTHGYTF	TGTGCCAGCAGCACCTACAGGGGCGGGTCGACCCATGGCTACACCTTC	16	TRBD1	TRBV2	TRBJ1-2	.
CASSLSGVEKLFF	TGTGCCAGCAGCTTGTCAGGGGTAGAAAAACTGTTTTTT	13	.	TRBV5-6	TRBJ1-4	once
CASSINKNIQYF	TGTGCCAGCAGCATAAATAAAAACATTCAGTACTTC	12	.	TRBV5-6	TRBJ2-4	.
CASSMGPGATGNQPQHF	TGTGCCAGTAGTATGGGGCCAGGGGCGACCGGAAATCAGCCCCAGCATTTT	17	.	TRBV19	TRBJ1-5	.
CASKGGGGELFF	TGTGCCAGCAAAGGGGGCGGCGGGGAGCTGTTTTTT	12	TRBD1	TRBV6-5	TRBJ2-2	few
CASSEGGGEQYF	TGTGCCAGCAGTGAAGGCGGGGGCGAGCAGTACTTC	12	TRBD2	TRBV2	TRBJ2-7	.
CASSLRRQAYEQYF	TGTGCCAGCAGCTTAAGGCGACAGGCCTACGAGCAGTACTTC	14	.	TRBV11-2	TRBJ2-7	few
CASSGREARPTYEQYF	TGTGCCAGCAGCGGGAGGGAGGCCAGGCCCACTTACGAGCAGTACTTC	16	TRBD2	TRBV5-4	TRBJ2-7	.
CASSYDRVQTNEKLFF	TGTGCCAGCAGTTACGACAGGGTTCAAACTAATGAAAAACTGTTTTTT	16	TRBD1	TRBV28	TRBJ1-4	.
CASSVLGSEQYF	TGTGCCAGCAGCGTTCTCGGTTCCGAGCAGTACTTC	12	.	TRBV13	TRBJ2-7	.
CASSLQGPGANVLTF	TGTGCCAGCTCGCTACAGGGTCCTGGGGCCAACGTCCTGACTTTC	15	.	TRBV18	TRBJ2-6	few
CASSSTGEQYF	TGTGCCAGCAGCTCTACCGGCGAGCAGTACTTC	11	.	TRBV7-6	TRBJ2-7	.
CASSLSAGTGELFF	TGTGCCAGCAGTTTATCGGCGGGCACCGGGGAGCTGTTTTTT	14	.	TRBV27	TRBJ2-2	.
CASRDRGEKLFF	TGTGCCAGCAGGGACAGGGGTGAAAAACTGTTTTTT	12	TRBD1	TRBV2	TRBJ1-4	few
CASSLAPGLGAYGELFF	TGCGCCAGCAGCTTGGCCCCGGGACTAGGGGCCTACGGGGAGCTGTTTTTT	17	TRBD2	TRBV5-1	TRBJ2-2	.
CASRRGGGLGPQHF	TGTGCCAGCAGACGAGGAGGTGGCCTAGGGCCCCAGCATTTT	14	.	TRBV5-6	TRBJ1-5	.
CASGGGFEQYF	TGTGCCAGCGGGGGGGGTTTCGAGCAGTACTTC	11	TRBD2	TRBV11-2	TRBJ2-7	.
CASSGPTAHTEAFF	TGTGCCAGCAGTGGCCCGACAGCCCACACTGAAGCTTTCTTT	14	.	TRBV25-1	TRBJ1-1	.
CASSEDRTSSGANVLTF	TGCGCCAGCAGTGAAGACAGGACGAGCTCTGGGGCCAACGTCCTGACTTTC	17	.	TRBV10-2	TRBJ2-6	.
CASSLAAGGPEAFF	TGTGCCAGCAGCTTAGCTGCGGGCGGCCCTGAAGCTTTCTTT	14	.	TRBV7-9	TRBJ1-1	.
CASNLGLAGALFSSYNEQFF	TGTGCCAGCAACCTCGGACTAGCGGGGGCCCTTTTTAGCTCCTACAATGAGCAGTTCTTC	20	TRBD2	TRBV7-8	TRBJ2-1	.
CASNLKLALNQPQHF	TGTGCCAGTAACCTTAAGCTAGCCCTTAATCAGCCCCAGCATTTT	15	.	TRBV19	TRBJ1-5	.
CASSRRDRGYNNSPLHF	TGTGCCAGCAGCCGCCGGGACAGGGGATATAATAATTCACCCCTCCACTTT	17	TRBD1	TRBV7-8	TRBJ1-6	once
CASSGTGTYEQYF	TGTGCCAGCAGCGGGACAGGGACCTACGAGCAGTACTTC	13	TRBD1	TRBV7-2	TRBJ2-7	.
CASSQDPVRTSGGLTDTQYF	TGTGCCAGCAGCCAAGATCCTGTCAGGACTAGCGGGGGACTCACAGATACGCAGTATTTT	20	TRBD2	TRBV4-2	TRBJ2-3	.
CASSRSVYGEAYEQYF	TGCGCCAGCAGCCGCTCGGTGTACGGGGAGGCCTACGAGCAGTACTTC	16	.	TRBV4-3	TRBJ2-7	.
CASSAGWADTQYF	TGTGCCAGCAGCGCCGGGTGGGCAGATACGCAGTATTTT	13	.	TRBV6-4	TRBJ2-3	.
CASSFRAGGLYNTGELFF	TGTGCCAGCAGTTTCCGAGCGGGGGGCCTCTATAACACCGGGGAGCTGTTTTTT	18	TRBD2	TRBV27	TRBJ2-2	.
CASLKVAGGRNTQYF	TGTGCCAGCCTAAAGGTAGCGGGGGGGCGGAATACGCAGTATTTT	15	TRBD2	TRBV27	TRBJ2-3	.
CASSLQRGTYYEQYF	TGTGCCAGCAGCTTACAAAGGGGGACGTATTACGAGCAGTACTTC	15	.	TRBV7-2	TRBJ2-7	many
CASSVTSGGRTEQYF	TGTGCCAGCAGCGTGACTAGCGGGGGAAGAACCGAGCAGTACTTC	15	TRBD2	TRBV7-2	TRBJ2-7	.
CASSEDSYGYTF	TGCGCCAGCAGTGAAGACAGTTATGGCTACACCTTC	12	.	TRBV2	TRBJ1-2	.
CASRFNQVATNEKLFF	TGTGCCAGCAGATTTAATCAGGTCGCAACTAATGAAAAACTGTTTTTT	16	.	TRBV4-2	TRBJ1-4	.